This T cell receptor beta chain was profiled in a study of identical twins listed by TCRdb under 2016. A note on the overall study: TCR alpha and beta repertoires from monozygotic twins, unrelated adults of various ages and cord blood were deep-sequenced to test whether fetal clonotypes persist. To rule out contamination, the twin experiments were replicated at different times with different library preparation protocols. On the study overall, not on this receptor specifically: Zero-insertion analyses could be partly confounded by invariant T cells such as MAIT and iNKT, although diverse VJ usage argued against such confounding for most clonotypes. Abundant cord blood beta clonotypes carried fewer insertions; young adult naive repertoires showed a weaker similar trend, while memory repertoires showed none. Out-of-frame TCR alpha sharing in monozygotic twins was systematically underestimated by recombination models, whereas sharing between unrelated individuals was in agreement with the recombination models. The excess sharing between twins in beta out-of-frame sequences was weaker because fewer shared sequences reduced the signal-to-noise ratio. Compared with coincidental sharing between unrelated individuals, an excess of low generation-probability sequences was observed among out-of-frame TCR alpha sequences shared between twins. Because the same donors could not be followed over many years, conclusions were based on cross-sectional statistical analysis.

Every donor in the study was a healthy Caucasian. Three pairs of female monozygotic twins, all aged about 18 to 30 years, were included in the twin cohort. The RNA used for TCR libraries was isolated from peripheral blood mononuclear cells. The method behind the library was 5' RACE. Sequencing used an Illumina HiSeq 2000. Template switching added a universal primer binding site, and the final cDNA carried a unique molecular identifier that allowed TCR cDNA molecules to be counted accurately. Specific primers in the conserved constant-segment region were used to synthesize first-strand cDNA for TCR alpha and beta chains. Each cDNA library was double barcoded, with a SMART-Mk sample barcode plus Illumina barcodes, to control for contamination. Two successive PCR steps introduced TruSeq adapter sequences along with Illumina sample barcodes. Sequencing of the TCR alpha and beta cDNA libraries was done on the Illumina HiSeq platform using custom primers. The paper's data handling went like this. Unique molecular identifiers were extracted from raw reads with MiGEC, and CDR3 positions were determined with MiXCR. For each individual, recombination models were inferred using an EM algorithm with the repgenHMM and IGoR tools. Shared clonotype analysis was performed with the tcR package in R, normalizing sharing by the product of cloneset sizes. To study raw recombination without the effects of thymic and clonal selection, out-of-frame nonproductive sequences were analyzed. The public sequencing data were trimmed at Q25 with fastp and processed into clonotypes with MiXCR by TCRdb, which kept only in-frame beta chains. Rows are unified per CDR3 protein, each entry keeping the most common DNA and genes. What appears here as the V and J calls and clone size reflects TCRdb's work, not the paper's. The sample data list about 810,000 distinct CDR3 sequences, and around an eighth of these were observed just once. Of the sample, 1.5% to 2% is held by the ten largest clones.

On this clonotype: The antigen it recognizes is unknown. No much larger clone is present one base from it, and per-base qualities are unavailable.

These records were also assigned to another study, of yellow fever vaccine responses in identical twins. As that second paper reports: The authors reported that the T cell response to vaccination in identical twins appeared partly convergent and partly personalized. In identical twins, the study followed T cell clones that responded to the vaccine with precision.

Material: PBMCs. This clonotype was obtained from a woman between 18 and 30 years old in good health.

The CDR3 protein is CASSLNPLGNNEQFF. The DNA reads TGTGCCAGCAGTTTAAACCCGCTGGGAAACAATGAGCAGTTCTTC. Here the chain combines TRBV27 and TRBJ2-1; no D gene call is confident. In the germline V gene (reference sequence), CDR1 corresponds to MNHEY and CDR2 to SMNVEV. The germline ends are 13 bases apart after V is trimmed by 2 bases and J by 5 bases. The CDR3 has 15 amino acids, counting the end cysteine and phenylalanine. Only CDR3 DNA remains: 45 bases, in frame from the first base.